The entry that follows covers one TCR beta chain sequence. The germline gives CDR1 SGHVS, CDR2 FNYEAQ. The CDR3 is made up of 13 amino acids. V lost 5 bases to trimming and J lost 2 bases, with 10 bases between them. TCRdb keeps only in-frame clones here, not all; method: immunoSEQ multiplex PCR. The repertoire holds 2 million to 2.5 million clones, with over 90% as singletons. The data originate from a study of shared clonotypes between healthy human individuals. The genes are TRBV7-6 and TRBJ2-7; D ambiguous. This TCR was recovered from a man between 18 and 35 years old in good health. Some clones in this sample may be carry-over from other donors' samples. Sequenced material: naive CD4+ T cells from PBMCs. The subset: CD45RA+ positively selected. The CDR3 sequence: CASSLGSPYEQYF. The CDR3 DNA follows: TGTGCCAGCAGCCTCGGGTCACCCTACGAGCAGTACTTC.